This section outlines one T cell receptor (beta chain) sequence together with its context. The target antigen is unknown. This sample stems from a study of T-cell memory formation after mild COVID-19. Across the whole study: TCR clusters were mostly confined to one donor each.

MiXCR, applied by TCRdb to the 5' RACE reads, yields one record per CDR3 protein. The table lists 400,000 to 500,000 distinct CDR3 sequences, around 20% of them singletons. Trimming cost V 2 bases and J 0 bases, with 8 bases left between them. Germline loops: CDR1 MDHEN, CDR2 SYDVKM. The length of the CDR3 is 15 residues. Study results and limitations: Among clones peaking at day 37 in the second wave, SARS-CoV-2 specificity remained unconfirmed. Contracting CD8+ clones were enriched in EMRA, CD4+ mainly in CM and EM. Cross-reactive memory seemingly joined, as some responding clones were found in pre-infection memory.

This chain uses TRBV28 with TRBJ2-1; D gene uncertain. This receptor was identified in an adult woman who had mild COVID-19 (a few samples of this study predate the infection). Cell type and time point are not known. The sequenced sample consisted of PBMCs or a T cell subset sorted from them (not recorded which). The CDR3 spells CASSLPRSSYNEQFF. CDR3 nucleotides: TGTGCCAGCAGTTTACCTAGGAGCTCCTACAATGAGCAGTTCTTC.